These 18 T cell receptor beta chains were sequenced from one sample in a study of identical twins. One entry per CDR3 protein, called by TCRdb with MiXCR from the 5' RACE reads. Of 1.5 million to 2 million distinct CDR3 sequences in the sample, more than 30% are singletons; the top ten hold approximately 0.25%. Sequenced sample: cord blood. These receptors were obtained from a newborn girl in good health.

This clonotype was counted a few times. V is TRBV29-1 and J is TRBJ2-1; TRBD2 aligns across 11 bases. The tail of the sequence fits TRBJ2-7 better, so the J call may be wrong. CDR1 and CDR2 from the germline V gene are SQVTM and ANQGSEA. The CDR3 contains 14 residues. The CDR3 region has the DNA TGCAGCGTGGAAACTAGCGGGAGTTACAATGAGCAGTACTTC. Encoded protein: CSVETSGSYNEQYF.

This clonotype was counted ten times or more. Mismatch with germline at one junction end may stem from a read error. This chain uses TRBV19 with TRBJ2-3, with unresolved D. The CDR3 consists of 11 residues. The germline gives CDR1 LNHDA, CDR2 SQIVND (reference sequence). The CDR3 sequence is CASSMGDTQYF. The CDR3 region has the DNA TGTGCCAGCAGTATGGGGGATACGCAGTATTTT.

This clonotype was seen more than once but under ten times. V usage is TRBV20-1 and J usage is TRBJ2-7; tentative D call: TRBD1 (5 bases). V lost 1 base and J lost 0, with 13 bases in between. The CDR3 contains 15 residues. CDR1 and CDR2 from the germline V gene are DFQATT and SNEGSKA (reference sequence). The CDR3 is CSARAPDTLSYEQYF. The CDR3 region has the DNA TGCAGTGCTAGAGCCCCGGACACTCTCTCCTACGAGCAGTACTTC.

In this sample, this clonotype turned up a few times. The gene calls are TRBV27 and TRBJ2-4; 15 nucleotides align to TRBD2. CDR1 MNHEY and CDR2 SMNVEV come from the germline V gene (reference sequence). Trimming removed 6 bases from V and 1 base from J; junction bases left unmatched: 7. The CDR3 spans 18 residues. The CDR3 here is CASSGTSGRRLAKNIQYF. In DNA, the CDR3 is TGTGCCAGCAGCGGGACTAGCGGGAGGAGACTGGCCAAAAACATTCAGTACTTC.

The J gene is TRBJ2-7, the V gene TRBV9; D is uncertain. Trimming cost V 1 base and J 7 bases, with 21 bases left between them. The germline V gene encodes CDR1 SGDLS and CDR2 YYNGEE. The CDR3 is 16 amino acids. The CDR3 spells CASSVSSKIVYNEQYF. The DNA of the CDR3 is TGTGCCAGCAGCGTATCGTCCAAAATAGTGTATAATGAGCAGTACTTC.

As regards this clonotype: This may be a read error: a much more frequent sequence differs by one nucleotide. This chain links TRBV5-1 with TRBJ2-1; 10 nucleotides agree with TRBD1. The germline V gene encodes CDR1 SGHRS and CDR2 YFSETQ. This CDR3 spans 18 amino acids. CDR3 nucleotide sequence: TGCGCCAGCAGCTTCCGGGACAGGGGACGGTTAGGCTACAGTGAGCAGTTCTTC. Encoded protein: CASSFRDRGRLGYSEQFF. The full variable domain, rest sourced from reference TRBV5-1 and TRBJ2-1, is KAGVTQTPRYLIKTRGQQVTLSCSPISGHRSVSWYQQTPGQGLQFLFEYFSETQRNKGNFPGRFSGRQFSNSRSEMNVSTLELGDSALYLCASSFRDRGRLGYSEQFFGPGTRLTVL.

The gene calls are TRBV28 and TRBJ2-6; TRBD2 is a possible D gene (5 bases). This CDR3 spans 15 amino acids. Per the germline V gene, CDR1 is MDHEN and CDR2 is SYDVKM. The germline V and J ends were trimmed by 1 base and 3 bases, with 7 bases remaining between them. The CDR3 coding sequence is TGTGCCAGCAGTTTATTCCGGGGTGGGGCCAACGTCCTGACTTTC. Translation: CASSLFRGGANVLTF.

The CDR3 region has the DNA TGCGCCAGCAGCTTGGCCTGGACTAGCGGGGGTGATACGCAGTATTTT. Protein product: CASSLAWTSGGDTQYF. V gene TRBV5-1 combines with J gene TRBJ2-3; TRBD2 matches at 13 bases. This CDR3 contains 16 residues. After removal of 0 bases from V and 6 bases from J, the junction contained 4 bases not matched to a gene. Germline loops: CDR1 SGHRS, CDR2 YFSETQ.

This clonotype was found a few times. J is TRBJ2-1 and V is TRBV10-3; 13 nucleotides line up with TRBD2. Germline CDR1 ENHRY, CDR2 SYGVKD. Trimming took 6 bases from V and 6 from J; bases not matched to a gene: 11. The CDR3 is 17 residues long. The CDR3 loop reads CAIRTGLAGVVGNEQFF. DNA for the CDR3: TGTGCCATCAGGACCGGACTAGCGGGAGTTGTGGGCAATGAGCAGTTCTTC.

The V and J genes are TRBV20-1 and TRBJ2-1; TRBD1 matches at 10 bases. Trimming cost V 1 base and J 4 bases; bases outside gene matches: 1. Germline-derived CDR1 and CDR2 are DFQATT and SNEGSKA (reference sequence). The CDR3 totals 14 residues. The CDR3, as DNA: TGCAGTGCTAGAGTGGGACAGGGGTACAATGAGCAGTTCTTC. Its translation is CSARVGQGYNEQFF.

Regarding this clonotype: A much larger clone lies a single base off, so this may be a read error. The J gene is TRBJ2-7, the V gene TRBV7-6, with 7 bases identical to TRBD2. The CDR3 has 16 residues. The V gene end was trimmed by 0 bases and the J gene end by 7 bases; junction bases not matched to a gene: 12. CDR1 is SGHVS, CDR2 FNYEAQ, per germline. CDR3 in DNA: TGTGCCAGCAGCTTAGCAGCTGGACTAGTAAACAATGAGCAGTACTTC. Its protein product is CASSLAAGLVNNEQYF.

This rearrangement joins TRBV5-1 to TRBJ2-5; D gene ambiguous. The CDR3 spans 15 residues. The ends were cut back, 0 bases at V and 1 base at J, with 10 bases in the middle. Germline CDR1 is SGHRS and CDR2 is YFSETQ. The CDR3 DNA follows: TGCGCCAGCAGCTTGGCCAAAGGAGCCCAAGAGACCCAGTACTTC. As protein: CASSLAKGAQETQYF. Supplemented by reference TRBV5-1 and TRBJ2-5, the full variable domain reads KAGVTQTPRYLIKTRGQQVTLSCSPISGHRSVSWYQQTPGQGLQFLFEYFSETQRNKGNFPGRFSGRQFSNSRSEMNVSTLELGDSALYLCASSLAKGAQETQYFGPGTRLLVL.

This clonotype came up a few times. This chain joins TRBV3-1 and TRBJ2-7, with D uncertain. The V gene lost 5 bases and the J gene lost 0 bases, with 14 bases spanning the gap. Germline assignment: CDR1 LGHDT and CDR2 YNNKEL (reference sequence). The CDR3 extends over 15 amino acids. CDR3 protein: CASSSVGGRSYEQYF. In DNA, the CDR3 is TGTGCCAGCAGCTCAGTCGGCGGTCGCTCCTACGAGCAGTACTTC.

The CDR3 spells CASSLWPRGTGELFF. CDR3 DNA sequence: TGTGCCAGCAGTTTATGGCCCCGGGGCACCGGGGAGCTGTTTTTT. This chain links TRBV27 with TRBJ2-2; possibly TRBD2 for D (5 bases). The germline V and J ends were trimmed by 1 base and 4 bases, with 10 bases remaining between them. CDR3 length: 15 amino acids. Germline assignment: CDR1 MNHEY and CDR2 SMNVEV (reference sequence).

CDR3 DNA: TGTGCCAGCAGTCCCCGGTCCCTGACGGGGAATGAGCAGTTCTTC. Amino acid sequence: CASSPRSLTGNEQFF. The chain combines TRBV28 with TRBJ2-1, with D possibly TRBD2 on 5 matching bases. Per the germline V gene, CDR1 is MDHEN and CDR2 is SYDVKM. Trimming left V 5 bases short and J 7 bases short, with 18 bases between. The CDR3 sequence is 15 residues long.

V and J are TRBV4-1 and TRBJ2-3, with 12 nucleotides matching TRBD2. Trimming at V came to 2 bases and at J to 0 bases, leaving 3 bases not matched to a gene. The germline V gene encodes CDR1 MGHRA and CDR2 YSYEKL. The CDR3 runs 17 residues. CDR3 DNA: TGCGCCAGCAGCCAACGAGGGACTAGCGGGAGCACAGATACGCAGTATTTT. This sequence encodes CASSQRGTSGSTDTQYF.

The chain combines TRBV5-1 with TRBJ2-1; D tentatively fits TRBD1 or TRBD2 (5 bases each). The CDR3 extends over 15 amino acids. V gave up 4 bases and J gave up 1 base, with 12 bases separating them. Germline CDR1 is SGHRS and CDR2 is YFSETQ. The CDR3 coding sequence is TGCGCCAGCAGCCACCGGGACCAGTCCTACAATGAGCAGTTCTTC. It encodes CASSHRDQSYNEQFF.

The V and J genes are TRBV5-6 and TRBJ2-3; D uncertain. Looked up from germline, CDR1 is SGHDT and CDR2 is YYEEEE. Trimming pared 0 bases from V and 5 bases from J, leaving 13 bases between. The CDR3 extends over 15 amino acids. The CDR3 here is CASSLAPVGGDTQYF. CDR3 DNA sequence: TGTGCCAGCAGCTTGGCTCCGGTAGGTGGAGATACGCAGTATTTT. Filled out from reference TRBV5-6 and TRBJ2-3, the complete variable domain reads DAGVTQSPTHLIKTRGQQVTLRCSPKSGHDTVSWYQQALGQGPQFIFQYYEEEERQRGNFPDRFSGHQFPNYSSELNVNALLLGDSALYLCASSLAPVGGDTQYFGPGTRLTVL.